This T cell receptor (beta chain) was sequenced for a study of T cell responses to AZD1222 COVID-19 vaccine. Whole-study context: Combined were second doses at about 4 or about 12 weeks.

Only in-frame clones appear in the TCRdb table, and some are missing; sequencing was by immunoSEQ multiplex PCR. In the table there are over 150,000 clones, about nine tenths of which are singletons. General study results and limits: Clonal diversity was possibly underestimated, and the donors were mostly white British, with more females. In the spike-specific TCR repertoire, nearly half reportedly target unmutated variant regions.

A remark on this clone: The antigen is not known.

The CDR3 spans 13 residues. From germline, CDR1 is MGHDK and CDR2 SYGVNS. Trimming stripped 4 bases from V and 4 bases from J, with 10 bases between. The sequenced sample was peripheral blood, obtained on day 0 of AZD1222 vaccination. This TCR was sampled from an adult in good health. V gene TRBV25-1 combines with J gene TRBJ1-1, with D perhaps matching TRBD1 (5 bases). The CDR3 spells CASSVKGSTEAFF. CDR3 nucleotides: TGTGCCAGCAGTGTTAAGGGGAGCACTGAAGCTTTCTTT.